This T cell receptor (beta chain) is from a study of high-grade serous ovarian cancer treatment subgroups. Tumor samples were taken before definitive surgery or chemotherapy. TCRdb's table, derived via immunoSEQ multiplex PCR, lists solely in-frame clones and lacks some. The sample shows about 28,000 clones, under 90% of them seen only once. This TCR came from a human donor with high-grade serous ovarian cancer. The sequenced sample consisted of tumor tissue.

The CDR3 spells CASSYSTSGNQETQYF. The CDR3 DNA reads as TGTGCCAGCAGTTACTCGACTAGCGGGAACCAAGAGACCCAGTACTTC. The chain is built from TRBV6-5 and TRBJ2-5; 11 nucleotides agree with TRBD2. The CDR3 runs 16 residues. The V gene end was trimmed by 0 bases and the J gene end by 0 bases; junction bases not matched to a gene: 0. CDR1 MNHEY and CDR2 SVGAGI come from the germline V gene.